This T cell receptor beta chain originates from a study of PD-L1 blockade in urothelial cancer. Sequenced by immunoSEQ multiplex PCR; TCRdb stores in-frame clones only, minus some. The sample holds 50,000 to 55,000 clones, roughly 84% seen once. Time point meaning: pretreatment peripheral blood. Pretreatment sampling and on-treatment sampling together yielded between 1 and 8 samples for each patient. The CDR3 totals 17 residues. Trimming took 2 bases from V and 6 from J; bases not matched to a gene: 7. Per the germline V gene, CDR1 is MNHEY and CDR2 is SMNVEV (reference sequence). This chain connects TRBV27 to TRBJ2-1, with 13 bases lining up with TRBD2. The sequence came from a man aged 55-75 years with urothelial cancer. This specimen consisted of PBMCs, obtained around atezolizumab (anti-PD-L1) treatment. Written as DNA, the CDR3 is TGTGCCAGCAGTTTAGTTAGGACTAGCGGGAGTCTCAATGAGCAGTTCTTC. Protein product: CASSLVRTSGSLNEQFF.